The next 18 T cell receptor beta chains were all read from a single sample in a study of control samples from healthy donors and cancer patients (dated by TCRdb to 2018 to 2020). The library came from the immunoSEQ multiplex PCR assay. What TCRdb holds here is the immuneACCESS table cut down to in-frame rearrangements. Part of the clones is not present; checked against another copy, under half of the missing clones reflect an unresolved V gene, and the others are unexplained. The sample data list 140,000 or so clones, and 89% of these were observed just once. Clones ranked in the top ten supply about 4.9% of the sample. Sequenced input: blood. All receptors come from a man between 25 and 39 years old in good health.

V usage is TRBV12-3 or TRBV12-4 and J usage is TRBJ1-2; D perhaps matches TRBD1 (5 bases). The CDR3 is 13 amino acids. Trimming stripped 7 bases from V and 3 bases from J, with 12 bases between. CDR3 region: CASKRDGYYGYTF. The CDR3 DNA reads TGTGCCAGCAAGCGGGACGGGTACTATGGCTACACCTTC.

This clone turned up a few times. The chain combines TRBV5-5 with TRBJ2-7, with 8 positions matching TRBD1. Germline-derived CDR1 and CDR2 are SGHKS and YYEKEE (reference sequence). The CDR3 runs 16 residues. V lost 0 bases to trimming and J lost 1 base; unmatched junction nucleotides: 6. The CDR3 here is CASSLAARQGSYEQYF. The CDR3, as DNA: TGTGCCAGCAGCTTGGCGGCTCGACAGGGGTCCTACGAGCAGTACTTC.

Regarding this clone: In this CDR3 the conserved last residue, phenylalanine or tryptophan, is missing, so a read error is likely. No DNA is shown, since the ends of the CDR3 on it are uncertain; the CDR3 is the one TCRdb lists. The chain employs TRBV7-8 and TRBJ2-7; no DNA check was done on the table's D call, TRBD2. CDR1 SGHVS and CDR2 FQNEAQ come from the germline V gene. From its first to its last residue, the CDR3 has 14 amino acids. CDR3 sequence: CASANRTSSGPESL.

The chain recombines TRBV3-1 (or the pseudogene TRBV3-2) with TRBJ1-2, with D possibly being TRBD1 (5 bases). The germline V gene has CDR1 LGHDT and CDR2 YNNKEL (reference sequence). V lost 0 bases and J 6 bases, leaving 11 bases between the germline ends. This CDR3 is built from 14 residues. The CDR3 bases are TGTGCCAGCAGCCAAGATGGGACCTTCGATGGCTACACCTTC. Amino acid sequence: CASSQDGTFDGYTF.

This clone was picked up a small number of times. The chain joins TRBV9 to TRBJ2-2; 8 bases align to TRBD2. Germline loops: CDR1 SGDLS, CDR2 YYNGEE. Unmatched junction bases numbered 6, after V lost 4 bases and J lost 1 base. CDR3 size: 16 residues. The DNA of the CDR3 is TGTGCCAGCAGCACCCGACTAGCGCGGAACACCGGGGAGCTGTTTTTT. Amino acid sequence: CASSTRLARNTGELFF.

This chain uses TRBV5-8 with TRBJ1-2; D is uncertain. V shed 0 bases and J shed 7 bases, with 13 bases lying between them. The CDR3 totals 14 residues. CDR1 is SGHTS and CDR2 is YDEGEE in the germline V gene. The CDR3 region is CASSLVGSVGGYTF. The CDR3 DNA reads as TGTGCCAGCAGCTTGGTCGGGTCAGTAGGTGGCTACACCTTC.

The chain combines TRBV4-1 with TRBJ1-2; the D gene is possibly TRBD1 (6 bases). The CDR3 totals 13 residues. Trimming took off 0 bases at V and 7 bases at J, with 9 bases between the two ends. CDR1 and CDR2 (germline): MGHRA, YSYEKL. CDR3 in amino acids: CASSQEGAVGYTF. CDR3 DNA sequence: TGCGCCAGCAGCCAAGAGGGGGCGGTTGGCTACACCTTC.

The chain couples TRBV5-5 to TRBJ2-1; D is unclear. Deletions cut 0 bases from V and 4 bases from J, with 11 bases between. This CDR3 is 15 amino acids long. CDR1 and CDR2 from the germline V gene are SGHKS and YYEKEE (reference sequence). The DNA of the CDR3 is TGTGCCAGCAGCTTGGCCCCTCCAGAATACAATGAGCAGTTCTTC. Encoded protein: CASSLAPPEYNEQFF.

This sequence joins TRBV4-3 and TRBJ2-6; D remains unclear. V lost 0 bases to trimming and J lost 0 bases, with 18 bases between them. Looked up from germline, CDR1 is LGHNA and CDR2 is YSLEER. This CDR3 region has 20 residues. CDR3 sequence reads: CASSQDLRAYRPSGANVLTF. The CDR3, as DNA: TGCGCCAGCAGCCAAGACTTACGGGCTTACCGACCCTCTGGGGCCAACGTCCTGACTTTC.

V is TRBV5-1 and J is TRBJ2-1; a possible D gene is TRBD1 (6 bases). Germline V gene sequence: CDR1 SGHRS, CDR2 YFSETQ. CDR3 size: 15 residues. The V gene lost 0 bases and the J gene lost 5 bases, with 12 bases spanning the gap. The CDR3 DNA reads TGCGCCAGCAGCTTGGCCGCGACAGGAAACAATGAGCAGTTCTTC. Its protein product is CASSLAATGNNEQFF.

The CDR3 DNA reads TGTGCCATCAGTGAGTACGTAGAGGTTGGTGAAGCTTTCTTT. It is translated as CAISEYVEVGEAFF. The chain links TRBV10-3 to TRBJ1-1; unclear D gene. The CDR3 has 14 amino acids. The V end lost 1 base, the J end lost 7 bases, and 13 bases lay between the germline ends. Germline loops: CDR1 ENHRY, CDR2 SYGVKD.

The CDR3 DNA reads as TGTGCCAGCAGCAAAACTGGGCAAGGACTAGATGTGCAGTATTTT. It is translated as CASSKTGQGLDVQYF. The chain is built from TRBV21-1 and TRBJ2-3; the table's D call, TRBD2, was not checked against the DNA. TRBV21-1 is a known pseudogene. This CDR3 spans 15 amino acids.

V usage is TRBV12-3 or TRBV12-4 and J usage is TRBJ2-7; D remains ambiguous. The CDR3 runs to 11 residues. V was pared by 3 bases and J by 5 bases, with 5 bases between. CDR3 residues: CASSLAHEQYF. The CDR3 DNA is TGTGCCAGCAGTTTGGCCCACGAGCAGTACTTC.

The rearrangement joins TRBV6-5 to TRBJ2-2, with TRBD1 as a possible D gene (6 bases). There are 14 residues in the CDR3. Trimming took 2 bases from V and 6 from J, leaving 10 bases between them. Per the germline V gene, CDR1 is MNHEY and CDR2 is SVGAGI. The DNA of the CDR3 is TGTGCCAGCAGTTACCAGGGGTGGGCCGGGGAGCTGTTTTTT. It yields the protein CASSYQGWAGELFF.

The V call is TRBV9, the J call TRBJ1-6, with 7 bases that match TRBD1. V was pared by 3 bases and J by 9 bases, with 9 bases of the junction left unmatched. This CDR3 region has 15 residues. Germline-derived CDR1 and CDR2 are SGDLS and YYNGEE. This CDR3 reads CASSEQTGRSSPLHF. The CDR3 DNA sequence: TGTGCCAGCAGCGAACAGACAGGGCGGTCTTCACCCCTCCACTTT.

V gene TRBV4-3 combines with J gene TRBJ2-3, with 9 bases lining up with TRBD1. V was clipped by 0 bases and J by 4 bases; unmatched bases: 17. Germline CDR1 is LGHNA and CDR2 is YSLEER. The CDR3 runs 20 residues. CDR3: CASSQDLSPPGQGWADTQYF. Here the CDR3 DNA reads TGCGCCAGCAGCCAAGATCTCTCTCCACCGGGACAGGGATGGGCAGATACGCAGTATTTT.

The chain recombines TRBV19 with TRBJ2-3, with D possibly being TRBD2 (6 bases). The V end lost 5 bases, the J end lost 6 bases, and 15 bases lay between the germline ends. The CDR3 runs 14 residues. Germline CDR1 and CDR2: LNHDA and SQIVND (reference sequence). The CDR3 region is CASSPGTFPDTQYF. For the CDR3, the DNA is TGTGCCAGTAGTCCCGGGACTTTCCCTGATACGCAGTATTTT.

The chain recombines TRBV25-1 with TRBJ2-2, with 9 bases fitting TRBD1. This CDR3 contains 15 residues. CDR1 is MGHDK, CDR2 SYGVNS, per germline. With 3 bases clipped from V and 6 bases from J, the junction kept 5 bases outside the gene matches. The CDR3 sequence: CASSDPGTGSGELFF. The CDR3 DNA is TGTGCCAGCAGTGACCCCGGGACAGGGTCCGGGGAGCTGTTTTTT.